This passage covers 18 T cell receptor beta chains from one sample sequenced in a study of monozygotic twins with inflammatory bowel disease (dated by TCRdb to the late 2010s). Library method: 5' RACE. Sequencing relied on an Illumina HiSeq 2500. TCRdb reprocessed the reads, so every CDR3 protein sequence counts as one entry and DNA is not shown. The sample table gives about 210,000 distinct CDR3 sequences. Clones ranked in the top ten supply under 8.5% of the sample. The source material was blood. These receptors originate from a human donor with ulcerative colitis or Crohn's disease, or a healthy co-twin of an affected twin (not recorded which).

The CDR3 sequence: CASSLMAGGPYNEQFF. V and J are TRBV5-4 and TRBJ2-1; checking the TCRdb D call of TRBD2 is not possible without DNA. The CDR3 loop spans 16 amino acids. The germline V gene has CDR1 SGHNT and CDR2 YYREEE (reference sequence). Drawing the rest from reference TRBV5-4 and TRBJ2-1, the complete variable domain is ETGVTQSPTHLIKTRGQQVTLRCSSQSGHNTVSWYQQALGQGPQFIFQYYREEENGRGNFPPRFSGLQFPNYSSELNVNALELDDSALYLCASSLMAGGPYNEQFFGPGTRLTVL.

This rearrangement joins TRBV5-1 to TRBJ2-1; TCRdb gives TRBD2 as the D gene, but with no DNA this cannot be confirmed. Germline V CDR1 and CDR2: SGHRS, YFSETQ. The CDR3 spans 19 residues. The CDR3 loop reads CASSLAGVTSGSSYNEQFF.

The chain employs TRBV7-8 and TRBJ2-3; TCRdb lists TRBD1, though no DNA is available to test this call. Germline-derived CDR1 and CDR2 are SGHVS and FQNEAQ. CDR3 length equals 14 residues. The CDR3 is CASSLVVPPGTQYF.

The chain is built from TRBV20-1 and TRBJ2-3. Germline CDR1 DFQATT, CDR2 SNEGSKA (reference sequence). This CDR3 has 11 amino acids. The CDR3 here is CSALRTDTQYF.

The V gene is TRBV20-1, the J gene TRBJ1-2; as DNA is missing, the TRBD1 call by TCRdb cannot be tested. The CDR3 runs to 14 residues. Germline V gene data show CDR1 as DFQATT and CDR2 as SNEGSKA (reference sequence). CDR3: CSAMNQGPGYGYTF.

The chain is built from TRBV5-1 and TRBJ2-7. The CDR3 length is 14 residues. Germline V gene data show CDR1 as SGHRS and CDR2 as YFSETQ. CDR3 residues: CASSLVPNSYEQYF.

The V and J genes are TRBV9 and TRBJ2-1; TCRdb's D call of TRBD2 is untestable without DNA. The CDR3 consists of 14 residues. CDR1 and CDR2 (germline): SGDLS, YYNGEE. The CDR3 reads CASSVARLGPEQFF.

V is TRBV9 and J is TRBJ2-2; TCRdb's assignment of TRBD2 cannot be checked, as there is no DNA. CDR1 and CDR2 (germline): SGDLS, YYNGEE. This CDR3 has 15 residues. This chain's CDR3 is CASSVTGGVPGELFF.

This chain's CDR3 is CASSPEPPGQQETQYF. The gene calls are TRBV4-1 and TRBJ2-5; TCRdb lists TRBD1, though no DNA is available to test this call. Germline V gene sequence: CDR1 MGHRA, CDR2 YSYEKL. The CDR3 extends over 16 amino acids.

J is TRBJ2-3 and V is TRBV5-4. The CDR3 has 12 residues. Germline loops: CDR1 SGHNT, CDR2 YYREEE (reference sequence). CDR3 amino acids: CASSLSADTQYF. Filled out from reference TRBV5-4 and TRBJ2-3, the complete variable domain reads ETGVTQSPTHLIKTRGQQVTLRCSSQSGHNTVSWYQQALGQGPQFIFQYYREEENGRGNFPPRFSGLQFPNYSSELNVNALELDDSALYLCASSLSADTQYFGPGTRLTVL.

Here the CDR3 reads CASSLLGVTGELFF. The chain combines TRBV7-3 with TRBJ2-2; lacking DNA, the TRBD1 call made by TCRdb goes unchecked. The CDR3 covers 14 residues. Germline V lookup: CDR1 SGHTA, CDR2 FQGTGA.

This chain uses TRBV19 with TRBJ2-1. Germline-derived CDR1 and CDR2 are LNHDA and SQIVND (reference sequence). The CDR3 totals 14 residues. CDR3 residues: CASSIQERINEQFF.

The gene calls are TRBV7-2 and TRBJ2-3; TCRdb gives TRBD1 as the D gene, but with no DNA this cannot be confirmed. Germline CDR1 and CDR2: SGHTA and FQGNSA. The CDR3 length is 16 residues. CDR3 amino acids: CASSLMTGRSTDTQYF.

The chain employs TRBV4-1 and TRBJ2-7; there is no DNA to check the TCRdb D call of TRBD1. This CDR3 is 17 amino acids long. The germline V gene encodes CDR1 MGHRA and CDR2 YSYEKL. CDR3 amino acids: CASSQEGSRPGIYEQYF.

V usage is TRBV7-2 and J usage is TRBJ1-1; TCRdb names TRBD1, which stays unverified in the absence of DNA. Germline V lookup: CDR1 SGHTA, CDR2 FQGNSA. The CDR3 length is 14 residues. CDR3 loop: CASSPGQANTEAFF. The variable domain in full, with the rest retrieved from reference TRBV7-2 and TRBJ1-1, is GAGVSQSPSNKVTEKGKDVELRCDPISGHTALYWYRQSLGQGLEFLIYFQGNSAPDKSGLPSDRFSAERTGGSVSTLTIQRTQQEDSAVYLCASSPGQANTEAFFGQGTRLTVV.

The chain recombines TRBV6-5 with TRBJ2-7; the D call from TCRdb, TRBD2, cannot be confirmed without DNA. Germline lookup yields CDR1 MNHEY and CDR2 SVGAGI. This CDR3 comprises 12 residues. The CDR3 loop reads CASSYSGRVQYF.

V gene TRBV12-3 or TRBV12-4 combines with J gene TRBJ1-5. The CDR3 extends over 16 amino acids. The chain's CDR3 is CASSLASAAINQPQHF.

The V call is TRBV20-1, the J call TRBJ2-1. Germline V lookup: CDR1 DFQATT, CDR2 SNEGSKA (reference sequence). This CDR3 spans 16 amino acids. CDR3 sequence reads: CSARGSDGSSYNEQFF.